Many counts were recorded for the clone carrying this TCR beta chain. Its antigen remains unknown. This sample stems from a study of CD8 T cells in ankylosing spondylitis. General observations from the study: A number of the motif variants had already been described in reactive arthritis synovial fluid and blood. Reportedly, significant enrichment of disease-linked clones occurred in matched ankylosing spondylitis synovial fluid. The study identified a TCR beta motif of seven or eight highly homologous variants that appeared characteristic of ankylosing spondylitis blood.

Trimming cost V 2 bases and J 7 bases, with 15 bases left between them. Per the germline V gene, CDR1 is SGHTA and CDR2 is FQGNSA. This CDR3 is built from 15 residues. TCRdb re-called the 5' RACE reads with MiXCR, one entry per CDR3 protein. The sample carries 240,000 or so distinct CDR3 sequences, 8.6% recorded once. The rearrangement joins TRBV7-2 to TRBJ1-5; D perhaps matches TRBD1 (5 bases). The material sequenced was blood, either unsorted or a sorted T cell fraction (not recorded which). The clonotype was recovered from a male donor with ankylosing spondylitis or in good health (not recorded which). This CDR3 reads CASSLLGGDLQPQHF. CDR3 sequence (DNA): TGTGCCAGCAGCTTATTGGGGGGGGATTTACAGCCCCAGCATTTT.